This is a list of T cell receptor beta chains from one sample in a study of T-cell reconstitution after alpha-beta-depleted transplantation in children. TCRdb reprocessed the PCR reads with MiXCR, giving one entry per CDR3 protein. The table has fewer than 700,000 distinct CDR3 sequences, around 13% seen once. This material consisted of PBMCs, mostly from graft donor cells, taken 360 days after TCRalphabeta/CD19-depleted stem cell transplant. The receptors here all came from a male patient under 18 who had a stem cell transplant for acute myeloid leukemia, so the T cells may come from the graft donor. Each CDR3 is given with its conserved first and last residue. D genes are given only for firm matches. Size tells how often a clone was seen (once, few, many) or the class of an expanded clone, and some rows leave it out.

CDR3nt,CDR3aa,v_gene,j_gene,abundance,d_gene
TGTGCCAGCAACCGCGGACAGGGGATAAACTACGAGCAGTACTTC,CASNRGQGINYEQYF,TRBV6-5,TRBJ2-7,many,TRBD1
TGTGCCATCAGTGAGAAGTTCACGGGACCTACGCAGTATTTT,CAISEKFTGPTQYF,TRBV10-3,TRBJ2-3,many,.
TGCGCCAGCAGCCAAGTCCTAGTTCGACTAGCGGGTGGACCGGGGGAGCAGTACTTC,CASSQVLVRLAGGPGEQYF,TRBV4-3,TRBJ2-7,.,TRBD2
TGTGCCAGCATCGGAATAGCGGGAGGTGTCCTCTCTGGGGCCAACGTCCTGACTTTC,CASIGIAGGVLSGANVLTF,TRBV6-1,TRBJ2-6,.,TRBD2
TGTGCCAGCTCACCACGCAGAGACAGGCTCTCCACAGATACGCAGTATTTT,CASSPRRDRLSTDTQYF,TRBV18,TRBJ2-3,few,.
TGTGCCAGCAGTTTACTAGCGGGAGTTCCCCACGAGCAGTACTTC,CASSLLAGVPHEQYF,TRBV27,TRBJ2-7,.,TRBD2
TGCGCCAGCTCGCCGGGGGGTTTCAGTGAGCAGTTCTTC,CASSPGGFSEQFF,TRBV5-1,TRBJ2-1,many,TRBD2
TGTGCCACCAGTGATTCCGGACAGGGCGTGTATAGCAATCAGCCCCAGCATTTT,CATSDSGQGVYSNQPQHF,TRBV24-1,TRBJ1-5,few,TRBD1
TGCAGCGTTCGCAGGGAGGCCATCTCCTACGAGCAGTACTTC,CSVRREAISYEQYF,TRBV29-1,TRBJ2-7,few,.
TGTGCCAGCAGTTCTCCAATGACAGGGAGATCCTACGAGCAGTACTTC,CASSSPMTGRSYEQYF,TRBV6-2/TRBV6-3,TRBJ2-7,few,TRBD1
TGTGCCAGCAGTTACGCCAATCCGGGACAGGGGAATGAGCAGTTCTTC,CASSYANPGQGNEQFF,TRBV27,TRBJ2-1,.,TRBD1
TGTGCCAGCTCACCGCGACTCGTTACTAACACCGGGGAGCTGTTTTTT,CASSPRLVTNTGELFF,TRBV18,TRBJ2-2,once,.
TGTGCCAGCAGTTTGAATCCGGGACTTCGTAAGCAGTACTTC,CASSLNPGLRKQYF,TRBV3-1,TRBJ2-7,many,.
TGTGCCTTAAGCAAAGCGGGAGGGATAGATACGCAGTATTTT,CALSKAGGIDTQYF,TRBV30,TRBJ2-3,few,TRBD2
TGTGCCAGCAGCCTCGGGGGGGCACCTGGGGCCCAGCATTTT,CASSLGGAPGAQHF,TRBV3-1,TRBJ1-5,.,.
TGCGCCAGCAGCCCGGACACGACAGGTTTTTACACAGATACGCAGTATTTT,CASSPDTTGFYTDTQYF,TRBV5-1,TRBJ2-3,.,.
TGTGCCAGCAGCCCACCGGAGTCGGGGAGAGGGCCCTTAGGGTCCTACAATGAGCAGTTCTTC,CASSPPESGRGPLGSYNEQFF,TRBV9,TRBJ2-1,few,.
TGCAGTTGCTCATCCCTCTACGAGCAGTACTTC,CSCSSLYEQYF,TRBV20-1,TRBJ2-7,few,.
TGTGCCAGCACCGCCCCGGCAGGAGGCAATGAGCAGTTCTTC,CASTAPAGGNEQFF,TRBV9,TRBJ2-1,.,.
TGTGCCAGCAGTTTACCTCCCGAGACTAGCGGGTCTTATAGGAGCTCCTACAATGAGCAGTTCTTC,CASSLPPETSGSYRSSYNEQFF,TRBV28,TRBJ2-1,few,TRBD2
TGCAGCGCCGGGGTCATAACCGGGGAGCTGTTTTTT,CSAGVITGELFF,TRBV29-1,TRBJ2-2,many,.
TGCGCCAGCAGCTTGGGTGCGGGAGGGGGAATCAATGAGCAGTTCTTC,CASSLGAGGGINEQFF,TRBV5-1,TRBJ2-1,.,TRBD2
TGCAGTGCCGAAAAAACAATATCGACTAGCGGCTTAGGCGACGAGCAGTACTTC,CSAEKTISTSGLGDEQYF,TRBV20-1,TRBJ2-7,.,TRBD2
TGTGCCAGCAGCGACCCGGGACAGGGGATGAACACTGAAGCTTTCTTT,CASSDPGQGMNTEAFF,TRBV9,TRBJ1-1,.,TRBD1
TGTGCCAGCAGCCCTTGGACTAGCGGGACTACAGATACGCAGTATTTT,CASSPWTSGTTDTQYF,TRBV9,TRBJ2-3,.,TRBD2
TGTGCCAGCAGCCCCTGGTTTGAGGTAGCGGGAGTGTACGAGCAGTACTTC,CASSPWFEVAGVYEQYF,TRBV4-2,TRBJ2-7,many,TRBD2
TGTGCCAGCAGCTTCTCCCCACCAGACGAGCAGTACTTC,CASSFSPPDEQYF,TRBV7-3,TRBJ2-7,.,.